Listed below are T cell receptor beta chains from one sample, sequenced in a study of cytomegalovirus exposure and HLA in healthy donors. The data were produced by immunoSEQ multiplex PCR, yet TCRdb's version contains in-frame clones alone and is incomplete. The sample contains about 160,000 clones, 70% to 90% of which appear only once. Input material: PBMCs. Receptors originate from a woman under 30 in good health and CMV-seronegative. The CDR3 runs from the conserved cysteine through the conserved F or W. A D gene is named only where the DNA matches it firmly. Part of the rows lack a size; the others show once, few, many or a class for expanded clones.

d_gene	abundance	v_gene	j_gene	len	CDR3nt	CDR3aa
.	.	TRBV25-1	TRBJ2-1	16	TGTGCCAGCAGCCCAACCGACAGGGAGGACGTTAATGAGCAGTTCTTC	CASSPTDREDVNEQFF
.	.	TRBV5-1	TRBJ2-7	13	TGCGCCAGCAAGGGAGGCATCAACTACGAGCTGTACTTC	CASKGGINYELYF
TRBD1	.	TRBV4-3	TRBJ1-2	15	TGCGCCAGCAGCCCCCGACAGGGGGCGGGGTATGGCTACACCTTC	CASSPRQGAGYGYTF
.	.	TRBV7-9	TRBJ1-5	15	TGTGCCAGCAGCTTAGGGTGGACAGGCAATCAGCCCCAGCATTTT	CASSLGWTGNQPQHF
.	few	TRBV2	TRBJ1-2	13	TGTGCCAGCAGTGATCCCGCTAACTATGGCTACACCTTC	CASSDPANYGYTF
.	once	TRBV9	TRBJ2-1	14	TGTGCCAGCAGCCCACGGTCCGGGAGCAATGAGCAGTTCTTC	CASSPRSGSNEQFF
TRBD1	.	TRBV6-1	TRBJ2-7	12	TGTGCCAGCAGGAGGACAGGGTACGAGCAGTACTTC	CASRRTGYEQYF
TRBD1	.	TRBV5-1	TRBJ1-2	17	TGCGCCAGCAGCCCAGGACAGGGGGCGCCCATAAACTATGGCTACACCTTC	CASSPGQGAPINYGYTF
.	.	TRBV6-5	TRBJ2-7	13	TGTGCCAGCAGGAGGGATCCATGGTACGAGCAGTACTTC	CASRRDPWYEQYF
TRBD2	.	TRBV2	TRBJ2-3	13	TGTGCCAGGGGGACTAGAGGAACAGATACGCAGTATTTT	CARGTRGTDTQYF
.	.	TRBV5-1	TRBJ1-1	14	TGCGCCAGCAGCGCCCAGGGAGGAGTTACTGAAGCTTTCTTT	CASSAQGGVTEAFF
TRBD1	.	TRBV15	TRBJ2-7	15	TGTGCCACCAGCGCCCGGGACAGGGGCTCCTACGAGCAGTACTTC	CATSARDRGSYEQYF
.	.	TRBV19	TRBJ2-1	13	TGTGCCAGTAAAAACAGGGATTACAATGAGCAGTTCTTC	CASKNRDYNEQFF
TRBD1	.	TRBV30	TRBJ2-7	12	TGTGCCTGCTTGAGGGACAGCTACGAGCAGTACTTC	CACLRDSYEQYF
.	.	TRBV6-5	TRBJ2-2	13	TGTGCCTGTAGGACAGCTCACACCGGGGAGCTGTTTTTT	CACRTAHTGELFF
TRBD1	.	TRBV9	TRBJ2-1	15	TGTGCCAGCAGCACCCGTTGGACAGGGAACAATGAGCAGTTCTTC	CASSTRWTGNNEQFF
TRBD1	.	TRBV11-2	TRBJ1-2	18	TGTGCCAGCAGCTTTCTCTACGGACAGGCGGGGCGGACCTATGGCTACACCTTC	CASSFLYGQAGRTYGYTF
.	.	TRBV7-9	TRBJ1-2	14	TGTGCCAGCAGCCCGGCACAGAAATTCTATGGCTACACCTTC	CASSPAQKFYGYTF
.	.	TRBV10-2	TRBJ1-1	16	TGCGCCAGCAGTGAGTTAACAGGGTGGGAGAACACTGAAGCTTTCTTT	CASSELTGWENTEAFF
.	.	TRBV30	TRBJ1-2	10	TGTGCCTCCCAAGGGGATGGCTACACCTTC	CASQGDGYTF
.	.	TRBV7-2	TRBJ2-3	13	TGTGCCAGCAGTTTTAAATCCACAGATACGCAGTATTTT	CASSFKSTDTQYF
TRBD1	.	TRBV9	TRBJ2-6	18	TGTGCCAGCAGCGCCAGTCAATTCCAGGGGGCTGGGGCCAACGTCCTGACTTTC	CASSASQFQGAGANVLTF
.	.	TRBV11-3	TRBJ2-3	13	TGTGCCAGCAGCTTAATCGGCACAGATACGCAGTATTTT	CASSLIGTDTQYF
.	.	TRBV6-5	TRBJ1-2	10	TGTGCCAGCGGAGACAGGACTGTACACTTC	CASGDRTVHF
TRBD1	.	TRBV5-1	TRBJ2-7	14	TGCGCCAGCAGCATGACAGGGGGATCCTACGAGCAGTACTTC	CASSMTGGSYEQYF
TRBD1	.	TRBV6-5	TRBJ1-2	14	TGTGCCAGCAGGGACCCGACAGGGAAGGGAGGCTACACCTTC	CASRDPTGKGGYTF
.	many	TRBV7-2	TRBJ1-5	13	TGTGCCAGCAGCTTTCGCGGAGATCAGCCCCAGCATTTT	CASSFRGDQPQHF
TRBD1	.	TRBV28	TRBJ1-6	13	TGTGCCAGCCGGGACAGCCCGAATTCACCCCTCCACTTT	CASRDSPNSPLHF
.	once	TRBV7-6	TRBJ2-5	15	TGTGCCAGCAGCCTTTACGGGGGGCGCGAAGAGACCCAGTACTTC	CASSLYGGREETQYF
.	.	TRBV27	TRBJ2-7	14	TGTGCCAGCCCCCCAGGGGGGAAAATCGACGAGCAGTACTTC	CASPPGGKIDEQYF
.	once	TRBV6-5	TRBJ2-7	12	TGTGCCAGCAGTTACGCCGGGACAGAGCAGTACTTC	CASSYAGTEQYF
TRBD2	.	TRBV7-8	TRBJ2-1	15	TGTGCCAGCAGCTTAGCGACTAGCGGGAGGGGTGAGCAGTTCTTC	CASSLATSGRGEQFF
.	once	TRBV1	TRBJ2-7	14	TGCACCAGCAGCCAAAGGAAACTAACCTACGAGCAGTACTTC	CTSSQRKLTYEQYF
.	.	TRBV6-5	TRBJ2-1	15	TGTGCCAGCAGTTACTCCAGGGGGGACTCATATGAGCAGTTCTTC	CASSYSRGDSYEQFF
TRBD1	few	TRBV4-3	TRBJ1-2	13	TGCGCCAGCAGTTACAGGGGGCTGAGAGGCTACACCTTC	CASSYRGLRGYTF
TRBD2	.	TRBV30	TRBJ2-3	15	TGTGCCTGGACCTCCGGGACTAGCGGATCAGATACGCAGTATTTT	CAWTSGTSGSDTQYF
.	.	TRBV6-1	TRBJ1-2	13	TGTGCCAGCAGGACTACAGAGTTCTATGGCTACACCTTC	CASRTTEFYGYTF
TRBD1	.	TRBV18	TRBJ2-7	13	TGTGCCAGCTCACCGCGGACAGGGAACGAGCAGTACTTC	CASSPRTGNEQYF
TRBD1	.	TRBV2	TRBJ1-2	15	TGTGCCAGCAGCGCAGACAGGGCCAGTAACTATGGCTACACCTTC	CASSADRASNYGYTF
TRBD1	.	TRBV7-6	TRBJ1-5	15	TGTGCCAGCAGCTCTGGGACAGGGGGGAATCAGCCCCAGCATTTT	CASSSGTGGNQPQHF
.	.	TRBV7-9	TRBJ2-1	12	TGTGCCAGCAGCGGTGAGGGCAATGAGCAGTTCTTC	CASSGEGNEQFF
TRBD1	.	TRBV7-9	TRBJ1-2	17	TGTGCCAGCAGCCCAGACGCGCTAGACAGGGGGCGCGGAGTCCACACCTTC	CASSPDALDRGRGVHTF
.	many	TRBV15	TRBJ1-2	13	TGTGCCACCAGCAGAACAACGGACAGTGGCTACACCTTC	CATSRTTDSGYTF
.	.	TRBV2	TRBJ2-7	13	TGTGCCAGCAGAGGCGGGGACTCCTACGAGCAGTACTTC	CASRGGDSYEQYF
.	.	TRBV5-6	TRBJ2-3	14	TGTGCCAGCAGCCCTGTGACTAGCACAGATACGCAGTATTTT	CASSPVTSTDTQYF
.	.	TRBV27	TRBJ2-1	16	TGTGCCAGCAGTCCCACAGGGTCCTTTAGGTTCAATGAGCAGTTCTTC	CASSPTGSFRFNEQFF